This record looks at one TCR beta chain sequence and its context. The antigen is not known. Data came from immunoSEQ multiplex PCR; TCRdb stores just in-frame clones and leaves some out. This table has over 10,000 clones, approximately 63% appearing once. The data were taken from a study of T cells in tumors after PD-1 blockade. Study conclusions and caveats: Clonal replacement appeared only between pre- and post-treatment samples.

This CDR3 spans 13 amino acids. Trimming pared 3 bases from V and 7 bases from J, leaving 9 bases between. Germline loops: CDR1 SEHNR, CDR2 FQNEAQ (reference sequence). Tumor biopsies came from the same primary tumor site before and after PD-1 blockade. Input was roughly 600 ng to 6,004 ng of genomic DNA from tumor or blood. The receptor was derived from a human donor with basal cell carcinoma. This chain uses TRBV7-9 with TRBJ1-4, with a possible D match to TRBD1 (5 bases). The sequencing here drew on tumor tissue, taken before anti-PD-1 treatment. CDR3 loop: CASSFLDSEKLFF. CDR3 DNA: TGTGCCAGCAGCTTTCTCGACAGTGAAAAACTGTTTTTT. The complete variable domain, with remaining parts taken from reference TRBV7-9 and TRBJ1-4, reads DTGVSQNPRHKITKRGQNVTFRCDPISEHNRLYWYRQTLGQGPEFLTYFQNEAQLEKSRLLSDRFSAERPKGSFSTLEIQRTEQGDSAMYLCASSFLDSEKLFFGSGTQLSVL.